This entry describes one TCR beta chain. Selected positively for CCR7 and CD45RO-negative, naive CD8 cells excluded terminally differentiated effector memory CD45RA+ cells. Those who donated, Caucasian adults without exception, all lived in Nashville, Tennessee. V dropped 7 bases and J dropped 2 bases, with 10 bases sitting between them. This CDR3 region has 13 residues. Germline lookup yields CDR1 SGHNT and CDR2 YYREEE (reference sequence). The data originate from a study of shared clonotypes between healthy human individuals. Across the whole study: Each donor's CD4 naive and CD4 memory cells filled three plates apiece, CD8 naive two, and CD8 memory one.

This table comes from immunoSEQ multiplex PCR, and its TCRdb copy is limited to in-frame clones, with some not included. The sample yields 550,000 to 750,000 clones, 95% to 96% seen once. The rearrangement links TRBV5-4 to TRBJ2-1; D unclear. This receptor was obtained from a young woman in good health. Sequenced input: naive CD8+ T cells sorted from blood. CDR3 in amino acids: CASHHATYNEQFF. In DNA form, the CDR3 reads TGTGCCAGCCACCATGCTACCTACAATGAGCAGTTCTTC.